The 9 T cell receptor beta chains presented below share a single source sample, sequenced in a study of T cell clones after liver transplantation. Libraries were prepared by immunoSEQ multiplex PCR; TCRdb keeps only in-frame clonotypes and omits some of them. Of roughly 20,000 clones listed, 88% are singletons. The sample here was CD8+ T cells from blood, taken before liver transplant. These receptors all stem from a human donor who received a liver transplant.

Only one count was recorded for this clone. V is TRBV29-1 and J is TRBJ2-2; D is ambiguous. This CDR3 comprises 13 residues. Between the trimmed V and J ends, which lost 3 bases and 1 base, there was a span of 6 bases. Germline V gene lookup returns CDR1 SQVTM and CDR2 ANQGSEA. CDR3 loop: CSVEKVNTGELFF. In nucleotides, the CDR3 is TGCAGCGTTGAGAAGGTGAACACCGGGGAGCTGTTTTTT.

The chain combines TRBV6-4 with TRBJ2-7; 14 bases fit TRBD2. V lost 1 base to trimming and J lost 0 bases; unmatched junction nucleotides: 17. Germline V gives CDR1 MRHNA, CDR2 SNTAGT. The CDR3 consists of 22 residues. The CDR3 here is CASSDFRGDGTSGSLSSYEQYF. CDR3 in DNA: TGTGCCAGCAGTGACTTTAGGGGGGATGGGACTAGCGGGAGTCTTAGCTCCTACGAGCAGTACTTC.

V is TRBV28 and J is TRBJ2-3; TRBD1 matches 9 bases. The CDR3 is 16 residues long. Germline V gene data show CDR1 as MDHEN and CDR2 as SYDVKM. V lost 5 bases to trimming and J lost 2 bases; unmatched junction nucleotides: 8. CDR3 sequence (DNA): TGTGCCAGCAGTGCCGGGGACAGGGTGGTCACAGATACGCAGTATTTT. Its protein product is CASSAGDRVVTDTQYF.

The J gene is TRBJ1-4, the V gene TRBV13; no clear D. The V gene lost 5 bases and the J gene lost 8 bases, with 9 bases spanning the gap. The CDR3 length is 12 residues. Germline V lookup: CDR1 PRHDT, CDR2 FYEKMQ (reference sequence). The CDR3, as DNA: TGTGCCAGCAGCCCCCTGGGGGAAAAACTGTTTTTT. Its protein product is CASSPLGEKLFF.

The J gene is TRBJ1-1, the V gene TRBV19; no definite D call. Trimming took off 5 bases at V and 5 bases at J, with 15 bases between the two ends. Germline CDR1 reads LNHDA; CDR2 reads SQIVND (reference sequence). This CDR3 region has 14 residues. CDR3 coding DNA: TGTGCCAGTAGTGTTGGCTTCTTAGGGACTGAAGCTTTCTTT. Translated: CASSVGFLGTEAFF. The entire variable domain, with the rest obtained from reference TRBV19 and TRBJ1-1, is as follows: DGGITQSPKYLFRKEGQNVTLSCEQNLNHDAMYWYRQDPGQGLRLIYYSQIVNDFQKGDIAEGYSVSREKKESFPLTVTSAQKNPTAFYLCASSVGFLGTEAFFGQGTRLTVV.

The chain couples TRBV27 to TRBJ2-3; D not resolved. Trimming took 3 bases from V and 0 from J, leaving 16 bases between them. The CDR3 length is 17 residues. Germline V gene data show CDR1 as MNHEY and CDR2 as SMNVEV (reference sequence). As DNA, the CDR3 is TGTGCCAGCAGTTTGTTGGCAGAGTCTGTTAGCACAGATACGCAGTATTTT. The encoded protein is CASSLLAESVSTDTQYF.

The CDR3 nucleotides are TGTGCCAGCAGTGACCGGGACACACGGGTTTCCTACGAGCAGTACTTC. Translated: CASSDRDTRVSYEQYF. The V call is TRBV6-4, the J call TRBJ2-7; a possible D gene is TRBD1 (6 bases). Germline values: CDR1 MRHNA, CDR2 SNTAGT. The CDR3 sequence is 16 residues long. V lost 2 bases to trimming and J lost 1 base, with 15 bases between them.

The rearrangement joins TRBV10-2 to TRBJ2-2, with TRBD2 identical over 10 bases. CDR1 WSHSY and CDR2 SAAADI come from the germline V gene. V shed 6 bases and J 6 bases; nucleotides not matched to a gene: 10. The CDR3 is 16 amino acids. The CDR3 region is CASRMTSGLGAGELFF. CDR3 bases: TGCGCCAGCAGAATGACTAGCGGGTTGGGGGCCGGGGAGCTGTTTTTT.

This clone was picked up a small number of times. The chain carries TRBV7-2 and TRBJ1-1; D might be TRBD1 (5 bases). Trimming removed 4 bases from V and 1 base from J, with 13 bases in between. CDR3 length: 15 residues. Looked up from germline, CDR1 is SGHTA and CDR2 is FQGNSA. The CDR3 sequence is CASSYGVGENTEAFF. The CDR3 bases are TGTGCCAGCAGCTACGGGGTGGGGGAGAACACTGAAGCTTTCTTT.